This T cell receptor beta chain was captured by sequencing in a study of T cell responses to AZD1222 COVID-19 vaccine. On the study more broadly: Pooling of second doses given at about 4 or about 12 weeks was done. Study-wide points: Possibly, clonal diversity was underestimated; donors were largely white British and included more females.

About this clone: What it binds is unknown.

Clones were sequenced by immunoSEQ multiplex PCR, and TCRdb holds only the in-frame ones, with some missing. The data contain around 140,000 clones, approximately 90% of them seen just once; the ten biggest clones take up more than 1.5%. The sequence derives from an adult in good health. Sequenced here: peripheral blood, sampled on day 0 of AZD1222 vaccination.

The CDR3 DNA follows: TGTGCCAGCAGCTCCCGAGGACTCCGCTCCTACGAGCAGTACTTC. It codes for CASSSRGLRSYEQYF. The rearrangement joins TRBV7-2 to TRBJ2-7; maybe TRBD2 (5 bases). The V gene's germline CDR1 is SGHTA and CDR2 FQGNSA. The CDR3 totals 15 residues. The V gene lost 4 bases and the J gene lost 0 bases, with 13 bases spanning the gap. The full variable domain, with the rest looked up from reference TRBV7-2 and TRBJ2-7, is GAGVSQSPSNKVTEKGKDVELRCDPISGHTALYWYRQSLGQGLEFLIYFQGNSAPDKSGLPSDRFSAERTGGSVSTLTIQRTQQEDSAVYLCASSSRGLRSYEQYFGPGTRLTVT.